Included here is one T cell receptor beta chain sequence, with context. What it binds is unknown. Ophthalmopathy cases met thresholds of Clinical Activity Score at least 3, NOSPECS grade at least 4 and duration under 3 months. Researchers barred patients who had uncontrolled infection, other autoimmune disease, pregnancy or lactation. TCR beta CDR3 regions were amplified from RNA transcripts. A first-round RT-PCR of the TCR CDR3 used the HTBI primer set. TCRdb reprocessed the multiplex PCR reads via MiXCR and lists one record per CDR3 protein. The sample shows under 350,000 distinct CDR3 sequences, approximately 15% of them seen only once. The CDR3 totals 18 residues. CDR1 is LGHNA and CDR2 is YNFKEQ in the germline V gene. Trimming took 0 bases from V and 1 from J, leaving 16 bases between them. These data are taken from a study of T cells in Graves' hyperthyroidism and ophthalmopathy. Whole-study findings and limits: Peripheral blood also featured most of the thyroid clonotypes expanded above 0.001. From stable hyperthyroidism, ophthalmopathy was set apart by a 13 V-J model.

The V and J genes are TRBV4-2 and TRBJ1-5, with a weak D call TRBD1 (6 bases). The sequencing input was blood. This sequence originates from a woman aged 60-75 years with Graves' ophthalmopathy. Written as DNA, the CDR3 is TGTGCCAGCAGCCAAGACCCACAGGACAGCCAAAGCAATCAGCCCCAGCATTTT. It yields the protein CASSQDPQDSQSNQPQHF.